Shown below are 22 T cell receptor beta chains from a single sample sequenced in a study of T cells after posttransplantation cyclophosphamide. Busulfan-fludarabine conditioning, marrow transplant, and cyclophosphamide on days +3 and +4 were administered. Sequencing used immunoSEQ multiplex PCR; TCRdb keeps in-frame clones, though not all of them. The table records about 22,000 clones, 70% to 90% of them present only once. This specimen consisted of PBMCs, obtained after allogeneic stem cell transplant with posttransplant cyclophosphamide. The source of these receptors is a female patient in her 30s who received an allogeneic stem cell transplant from an unrelated donor, was CMV-positive, and had no GVHD. Some T cells may be supplied by the graft donor.

The CDR3 protein is CASSESRTGFHEQYF. The CDR3 nucleotides are TGCGCCAGCAGTGAGTCAAGGACAGGGTTCCACGAGCAGTACTTC. V gene TRBV10-1 combines with J gene TRBJ2-7, with 8 positions matching TRBD1. J was trimmed by 5 bases and V by 0 bases; bases with no gene match: 6. CDR3 length: 15 amino acids. In germline, CDR1 is WNHNN, CDR2 SYGVQD (reference sequence).

This clone has more than one count but fewer than ten. In the same sample, other DNA sequences code for this CDR3. This rearrangement joins TRBV5-1 to TRBJ1-3; no clear D gene. CDR1 is SGHRS, CDR2 YFSETQ, per germline. The V end was cut by 0 bases, the J end by 0 bases, with 7 bases between. This CDR3 contains 15 residues. DNA of the CDR3: TGCGCCAGCAGCTTGGTGGCGGCCTCTGGAAACACCATATATTTT. It yields the protein CASSLVAASGNTIYF.

V gene TRBV27 combines with J gene TRBJ1-6; D not resolved. Trimming removed 6 bases at V and 0 bases at J, with 12 bases between. Germline CDR1 is MNHEY and CDR2 is SMNVEV (reference sequence). The CDR3 has 16 amino acids. DNA for the CDR3: TGTGCCAGCAGCTACGCACAGAGCTCCTATAATTCACCCCTCCACTTT. Its protein product is CASSYAQSSYNSPLHF.

A single count supports this clone. The V call is TRBV4-2, the J call TRBJ1-4, with 10 bases lining up with TRBD1. V lost 5 bases to trimming and J lost 6 bases; unmatched junction nucleotides: 9. Germline CDR1 reads LGHNA; CDR2 reads YNFKEQ. The CDR3 has 16 residues. The CDR3 sequence: CASSRTGGNGDEKLFF. Written as DNA, the CDR3 is TGTGCCAGCAGCAGGACAGGGGGTAATGGGGATGAAAAACTGTTTTTT.

This clone occurred once. The chain uses TRBV27 and TRBJ2-7, with D possibly matching TRBD2 (7 bases). V lost 7 bases and J 4 bases, leaving 14 bases between the germline ends. This CDR3 spans 13 amino acids. Germline V gives CDR1 MNHEY, CDR2 SMNVEV (reference sequence). The CDR3 DNA follows: TGTGCCAGCATTGGGGGGGCCGGTTACGAGCAGTACTTC. It specifies CASIGGAGYEQYF.

The chain uses TRBV10-1 and TRBJ2-7, with 7 bases fitting TRBD1. The trim removed 6 bases at V and 4 bases at J, leaving 9 bases unmatched. The CDR3 has 14 amino acids. Germline V CDR1 and CDR2: WNHNN, SYGVQD (reference sequence). The CDR3 nucleotides are TGCGCCAGCAGCTCAACAGGGGCCGCGTACGAGCAGTACTTC. Translating it yields CASSSTGAAYEQYF.

The chain has TRBV19 and TRBJ2-3; no firm D call. CDR3 size: 15 residues. Trimming shortened V by 1 base and J by 0 bases, and 8 bases separated the two germline ends. CDR1 LNHDA and CDR2 SQIVND come from the germline V gene (reference sequence). CDR3 region: CASSIGGVSTDTQYF. The CDR3 DNA reads as TGTGCCAGTAGTATAGGCGGAGTGAGCACAGATACGCAGTATTTT.

The chain employs TRBV6-1 and TRBJ2-2, with D perhaps matching TRBD1 (5 bases). CDR1 and CDR2 from the germline V gene are MNHNS and SASEGT. Trimming left V 2 bases short and J 6 bases short, with 13 bases between. The CDR3 extends over 15 amino acids. CDR3 in amino acids: CASSEFLIGAGELFF. In nucleotides, the CDR3 is TGTGCCAGCAGTGAATTCTTAATAGGGGCCGGGGAGCTGTTTTTT.

V and J are TRBV9 and TRBJ2-2; D is ambiguous. This CDR3 spans 16 amino acids. Germline-derived CDR1 and CDR2 are SGDLS and YYNGEE. Between the trimmed V and J ends, which lost 0 bases and 0 bases, there was a span of 9 bases. CDR3 nucleotides: TGTGCCAGCAGCGTAGTCGCCACAGCGAACACCGGGGAGCTGTTTTTT. Protein: CASSVVATANTGELFF.

The chain has TRBV7-2 and TRBJ2-7, with D possibly matching TRBD1 (6 bases). Trimming took off 5 bases at V and 0 bases at J, with 11 bases between the two ends. The CDR3 totals 14 residues. The V gene's germline CDR1 is SGHTA and CDR2 FQGNSA. CDR3 in DNA: TGTGCCAGCAGCAAGGACAGCTTCTCCTACGAGCAGTACTTC. It codes for CASSKDSFSYEQYF. The full variable domain, completed using reference TRBV7-2 and TRBJ2-7, is GAGVSQSPSNKVTEKGKDVELRCDPISGHTALYWYRQSLGQGLEFLIYFQGNSAPDKSGLPSDRFSAERTGGSVSTLTIQRTQQEDSAVYLCASSKDSFSYEQYFGPGTRLTVT.

The rearrangement uses TRBV9 and TRBJ2-1; possible D gene TRBD2, 5 bases. Germline V CDR1 and CDR2: SGDLS, YYNGEE. The CDR3 length is 15 residues. Trimming cost V 0 bases and J 6 bases, with 13 bases left between them. The CDR3 nucleotides read TGTGCCAGCAGCGTAGAAGGTGGGAGCCCCAATGAGCAGTTCTTC. Amino acids: CASSVEGGSPNEQFF.

The chain uses TRBV4-1 and TRBJ2-3; 11 bases map to TRBD1. Germline V gene sequence: CDR1 MGHRA, CDR2 YSYEKL. Losses at the gene ends were 2 bases for V and 6 bases for J; bases not matched to a gene: 10. The CDR3 length is 17 residues. CDR3 protein: CASSQWTGGYLGDTQYF. CDR3 bases: TGCGCCAGCAGCCAATGGACAGGGGGCTACCTTGGGGATACGCAGTATTTT.

This chain joins TRBV28 and TRBJ1-1; 7 nucleotides agree with TRBD1. J was trimmed by 4 bases and V by 2 bases; bases with no gene match: 7. In germline, CDR1 is MDHEN, CDR2 SYDVKM. CDR3 length: 15 residues. The CDR3, as DNA: TGTGCCAGCAGTTTAAGAAGGGGGCAGAGCACTGAAGCTTTCTTT. Encoded protein: CASSLRRGQSTEAFF.

This clone was seen once. The chain is built from TRBV4-3 and TRBJ2-7, with 13 nucleotides matching TRBD2. This CDR3 comprises 15 residues. V was pared by 5 bases and J by 3 bases, with 4 bases of the junction left unmatched. From germline, CDR1 is LGHNA and CDR2 YSLEER. Here the CDR3 reads CASSKGLAGHYEQYF. DNA of the CDR3: TGCGCCAGCAGCAAGGGACTAGCGGGACACTACGAGCAGTACTTC.

This chain connects TRBV28 to TRBJ2-2, with 10 bases lining up with TRBD1. Per the germline V gene, CDR1 is MDHEN and CDR2 is SYDVKM. The CDR3 totals 17 residues. Germline trimming cut 6 bases from V and 5 bases from J; bases unmatched to any gene: 12. CDR3 nucleotides: TGTGCCAGCAGCCGGGACAGGGGTTGGTTGAGGACCGGGGAGCTGTTTTTT. Protein: CASSRDRGWLRTGELFF.

The CDR3 protein is CASSYLGDSRGEKLFF. Written as DNA, the CDR3 is TGTGCCAGCAGCTACCTTGGGGACAGCCGGGGTGAAAAACTGTTTTTT. The chain links TRBV5-6 to TRBJ1-4; 7 bases line up with TRBD1. CDR1 is SGHDT, CDR2 YYEEEE, per germline. The ends lost 3 bases at V and 7 bases at J; junction bases unmatched: 12. The CDR3 spans 16 residues.

The chain links TRBV19 to TRBJ2-6; a possible D gene is TRBD1 (5 bases). Germline loops: CDR1 LNHDA, CDR2 SQIVND (reference sequence). Trimming stripped 6 bases from V and 0 bases from J, with 18 bases between. The CDR3 totals 18 residues. The CDR3 sequence is CASSTAAGMGSGANVLTF. The CDR3 nucleotides are TGTGCCAGTAGCACGGCCGCAGGGATGGGCTCTGGGGCCAACGTCCTGACTTTC.

This chain links TRBV7-2 with TRBJ1-6, with 11 bases that match TRBD1. The V gene's germline CDR1 is SGHTA and CDR2 FQGNSA. This CDR3 has 17 residues. The V gene end was trimmed by 6 bases and the J gene end by 7 bases; junction bases not matched to a gene: 11. The CDR3 nucleotides are TGTGCCAGCAGGGTGGACAGGGGGCTACGTTTGAATTCACCCCTCCACTTT. This encodes CASRVDRGLRLNSPLHF. The whole variable domain, filled in from reference TRBV7-2 and TRBJ1-6, reads GAGVSQSPSNKVTEKGKDVELRCDPISGHTALYWYRQSLGQGLEFLIYFQGNSAPDKSGLPSDRFSAERTGGSVSTLTIQRTQQEDSAVYLCASRVDRGLRLNSPLHFGNGTRLTVT.

The gene calls are TRBV7-2 and TRBJ2-5; TRBD2 agrees at 8 bases. V shed 1 base and J 4 bases; nucleotides not matched to a gene: 2. CDR3 length: 14 amino acids. Germline assignment: CDR1 SGHTA and CDR2 FQGNSA. The CDR3 DNA is TGTGCCAGCAGCTTAGGCGGGGGGCCAGAGACCCAGTACTTC. The encoded protein is CASSLGGGPETQYF.

The chain is built from TRBV18 and TRBJ2-7, with 10 bases that match TRBD1. CDR1 and CDR2 from the germline V gene are KGHSH and LQKENI. The CDR3 covers 15 residues. J was trimmed by 3 bases and V by 3 bases; bases with no gene match: 5. This CDR3 is CASSPGTGAFYEQYF. CDR3 nucleotide sequence: TGTGCCAGCTCACCCGGGACAGGGGCCTTCTACGAGCAGTACTTC. Variable domain in full (rest from reference TRBV18 and TRBJ2-7): NAGVMQNPRHLVRRRGQEARLRCSPMKGHSHVYWYRQLPEEGLKFMVYLQKENIIDESGMPKERFSAEFPKEGPSILRIQQVVRGDSAAYFCASSPGTGAFYEQYFGPGTRLTVT.

The gene calls are TRBV4-3 and TRBJ2-1, with D perhaps matching TRBD1 (5 bases). The CDR3 has 13 amino acids. The germline CDR1 and CDR2 sequences are LGHNA and YSLEER. V was cut by 0 bases and J by 12 bases, with 12 bases left in between. CDR3 bases: TGCGCCAGCAGCCAAGATCGCAGGGTTACGCAGTTCTTC. It specifies CASSQDRRVTQFF.

The rearrangement links TRBV19 to TRBJ2-5, with D unclear. CDR1 and CDR2 from the germline V gene are LNHDA and SQIVND (reference sequence). The length of the CDR3 is 14 residues. With 2 bases removed from V and 2 bases from J, the gap between germline ends came to 9 bases. The CDR3 DNA reads as TGTGCCAGTAGTATAAACGGCGGACAAGAGACCCAGTACTTC. Residues: CASSINGGQETQYF.